One sample yielded the 24 T cell receptor beta chains listed below, sequenced in a study of brain T cells in children with intractable seizures (dated by TCRdb to about 2021). To prepare the library, the immunoSEQ multiplex PCR assay was applied. TCRdb's version of the immuneACCESS table is confined to in-frame rearrangements and falls short of the full clone set. An unresolved V gene accounts for under half of the shortfall where checked; the remainder is of unknown origin. This sample comprises about 350,000 clones, roughly 92% of them detected only once. The ten largest clones represent approximately 5% of the sample. This sample's time point label indicates: blood from clinic visit 5 months post-surgery; TSC patient then seizure free. Sequenced material: peripheral blood, taken roughly 5 months after surgery. Every receptor here comes from a boy under three years old with tuberous sclerosis and intractable seizures.

CDR3 in amino acids: CASKPRDASSYNEQFF. The CDR3, as DNA: TGTGCCAGCAAACCGCGGGACGCGAGCTCCTACAATGAGCAGTTCTTC. V is TRBV27 and J is TRBJ2-1, with a possible D match to TRBD2 (6 bases). The germline V and J ends were trimmed by 7 bases and 0 bases, with 16 bases remaining between them. CDR3 length: 16 amino acids. Germline V gene data show CDR1 as MNHEY and CDR2 as SMNVEV (reference sequence).

CDR3 nucleotide sequence: TGTGCCAGCAGCTATGCCTCCACAGATACGCAGTATTTT. It yields the protein CASSYASTDTQYF. The chain has TRBV12-3 or TRBV12-4 and TRBJ2-3; D ambiguous. Trimming pared 6 bases from V and 2 bases from J, leaving 9 bases between. CDR3 length: 13 amino acids.

V is TRBV12-5 and J is TRBJ1-1; no reliable D call. Between the trimmed V and J ends, which lost 3 bases and 1 base, there was a span of 18 bases. The CDR3 runs to 17 residues. Germline V gene sequence: CDR1 LGHNT, CDR2 FRNRAP. CDR3 bases: TGTGCTAGTGGTTTCGCCCGGATCGGCGGGTGGAACACTGAAGCTTTCTTT. It encodes CASGFARIGGWNTEAFF. Filled out from reference TRBV12-5 and TRBJ1-1, the complete variable domain reads DARVTQTPRHKVTEMGQEVTMRCQPILGHNTVFWYRQTMMQGLELLAYFRNRAPLDDSGMPKDRFSAEMPDATLATLKIQPSEPRDSAVYFCASGFARIGGWNTEAFFGQGTRLTVV.

The V call is TRBV19, the J call TRBJ2-3; 7 positions agree with TRBD1. Trimming at V came to 4 bases and at J to 3 bases, leaving 19 bases not matched to a gene. Germline CDR1 reads LNHDA; CDR2 reads SQIVND (reference sequence). The CDR3 is made up of 19 amino acids. This CDR3 reads CASSTPSRRDSQETDTQYF. The CDR3 nucleotides read TGTGCCAGTAGTACTCCGAGTCGCCGGGACAGCCAAGAGACAGATACGCAGTATTTT.

This chain connects TRBV7-3 to TRBJ1-1, with a tentative D call TRBD1 (5 bases). This CDR3 contains 15 residues. Per germline, CDR1 SGHTA and CDR2 FQGTGA. Deletions cut 2 bases from V and 1 base from J, with 11 bases between. This CDR3 is CASSLGPRGNTEAFF. The CDR3 nucleotides are TGTGCCAGCAGCTTAGGACCTAGGGGGAACACTGAAGCTTTCTTT.

The J gene is TRBJ2-1, the V gene TRBV6-2 or TRBV6-3, with D possibly being TRBD1 (5 bases). Germline V gene sequence: CDR1 MNHEY, CDR2 SVGEGT. The CDR3 is 12 amino acids. V lost 2 bases and J lost 9, with 8 bases in between. CDR3 bases: TGTGCCAGCAGTTACGGGGCCGGTGAGCAGTTCTTC. It specifies CASSYGAGEQFF.

The chain carries TRBV7-9 and TRBJ1-1; TRBD1 might be the D (5 bases). Trimming removed 5 bases from V and 1 base from J, with 11 bases in between. Germline CDR1 SEHNR, CDR2 FQNEAQ (reference sequence). The CDR3 consists of 14 residues. The CDR3 region has the DNA TGTGCCAGCAGCCAGGGAGGCCAGAACACTGAAGCTTTCTTT. It translates to CASSQGGQNTEAFF.

This clone was found once. The chain couples TRBV5-1 to TRBJ1-2; TRBD1 matches 10 bases. This CDR3 comprises 15 residues. Germline CDR1 SGHRS, CDR2 YFSETQ. V was pared by 3 bases and J by 5 bases, with 7 bases of the junction left unmatched. This chain's CDR3 is CASSSTGGPPYGYTF. The CDR3 nucleotides are TGCGCCAGCAGCTCGACAGGGGGCCCCCCTTATGGCTACACCTTC.

The DNA for the CDR3 is TGTGCCAGCTATGGGACAGGGCTTTCACTTTCTGGAAACACCATATATTTT. This sequence encodes CASYGTGLSLSGNTIYF. The chain combines TRBV18 with TRBJ1-3; TRBD1 aligns across 9 bases. Trimming removed 7 bases from V and 1 base from J; junction bases left unmatched: 11. The CDR3 totals 17 residues. Germline CDR1 reads KGHSH; CDR2 reads LQKENI.

The CDR3 sequence: CSVEDLLAETQYF. The CDR3 DNA follows: TGCAGCGTTGAAGATCTTTTAGCGGAGACCCAGTACTTC. This sequence joins TRBV29-1 and TRBJ2-5; a weak D match, TRBD2 (5 bases). Germline CDR1 reads SQVTM; CDR2 reads ANQGSEA. V was shortened by 0 bases and J by 5 bases, with 10 bases between the two germline ends. There are 13 residues in the CDR3.

CDR3 nucleotides: TGTGCCAGCAGCCCCCGTCAGGCAGGGCCCTTCTCCTACGAGCAGTACTTC. Its protein is CASSPRQAGPFSYEQYF. The rearrangement uses TRBV3-1 (or the pseudogene TRBV3-2) and TRBJ2-7, with D maybe TRBD1 (5 bases). Germline CDR1 reads LGHDT; CDR2 reads YNNKEL (reference sequence). The CDR3 runs to 17 residues. Trimming took off 4 bases at V and 0 bases at J, with 19 bases between the two ends.

This chain joins TRBV6-1 and TRBJ2-7, with D perhaps matching TRBD1 or TRBD2 (5 bases each). Between the trimmed V and J ends, which lost 3 bases and 0 bases, there was a span of 12 bases. The germline gives CDR1 MNHNS, CDR2 SASEGT. This CDR3 contains 15 residues. This CDR3 is CASSDLGASSYEQYF. DNA for the CDR3: TGTGCCAGCAGTGACCTCGGGGCGTCCTCCTACGAGCAGTACTTC.

The chain recombines TRBV19 with TRBJ1-1, with 8 bases fitting TRBD1. The V gene's germline CDR1 is LNHDA and CDR2 SQIVND (reference sequence). CDR3 length: 14 residues. Germline trimming cut 4 bases from V and 1 base from J; bases unmatched to any gene: 2. The CDR3 nucleotides read TGTGCCAGTAGTACTACAGGGGGGAACACTGAAGCTTTCTTT. Translation: CASSTTGGNTEAFF.

The chain couples TRBV6-6 to TRBJ2-7; D perhaps matches TRBD1 (7 bases). Trimming removed 7 bases at V and 1 base at J, with 20 bases between. This CDR3 region has 16 residues. CDR1 and CDR2 from the germline V gene are MNHNY and SVGAGI (reference sequence). CDR3 coding DNA: TGTGCCAGCACCCCTTGGCGGGACAGTCTGTCCTACGAGCAGTACTTC. Translating gives CASTPWRDSLSYEQYF.

The chain combines TRBV7-3 with TRBJ2-3; TRBD1 agrees at 9 bases. Per the germline V gene, CDR1 is SGHTA and CDR2 is FQGTGA. The CDR3 extends over 15 amino acids. V shed 5 bases, J shed 2 bases, and the junction held 5 bases outside the gene matches. The CDR3 here is CASSPTGGHTDTQYF. As DNA, the CDR3 is TGTGCCAGCAGCCCCACAGGGGGCCACACAGATACGCAGTATTTT.

The chain recombines TRBV11-3 with TRBJ2-7; D remains ambiguous. The CDR3 consists of 11 residues. CDR1 SGHNT and CDR2 YENEEA come from the germline V gene. Deletions cut 1 base from V and 6 bases from J, with 4 bases between. The CDR3 here is CASSLGVEQYF. CDR3 DNA sequence: TGTGCCAGCAGCTTAGGAGTCGAGCAGTACTTC.

The rearrangement links TRBV10-2 to TRBJ2-6; D is possibly TRBD2 (7 bases). The CDR3 is 15 residues long. Germline CDR1 and CDR2: WSHSY and SAAADI. V was pared by 4 bases and J by 4 bases, with 11 bases between. For the CDR3, the DNA is TGCGCCAGCAGTGTAGGGGGGGCCGGGGCCAACGTCCTGACTTTC. Protein product: CASSVGGAGANVLTF.

J is TRBJ2-2 and V is TRBV7-9, with D possibly matching TRBD1 (5 bases). The length of the CDR3 is 16 residues. CDR1 is SEHNR, CDR2 FQNEAQ, per germline (reference sequence). Trimming took 1 base from V and 8 from J, leaving 17 bases between them. CDR3 sequence: CASSLGQGQQAGELFF. The CDR3 bases are TGTGCCAGCAGCTTAGGGCAGGGCCAACAAGCGGGGGAGCTGTTTTTT.

V and J are TRBV24-1 and TRBJ2-1; TRBD2 is a possible D gene (6 bases). Per germline, CDR1 KGHDR and CDR2 SFDVKD. CDR3 length: 19 amino acids. V was trimmed by 7 bases and J by 2 bases, leaving 26 bases between them. The CDR3 region has the DNA TGTGCCACCAGCGGACCGGTGCGGGGCATCAACACACCCTACAATGAGCAGTTCTTC. Amino acids: CATSGPVRGINTPYNEQFF.

The rearrangement links TRBV30 to TRBJ1-2; a possible D gene is TRBD1 (5 bases). The CDR3 covers 14 residues. Trimming pared 0 bases from V and 4 bases from J, leaving 12 bases between. CDR1 and CDR2 (germline): GTSNPN, SVGIG (reference sequence). CDR3 sequence: CAWSVVQEIYGYTF. CDR3 coding DNA: TGTGCCTGGAGTGTAGTACAGGAGATCTATGGCTACACCTTC.

The rearrangement links TRBV5-8 to TRBJ2-1, with 9 bases lining up with TRBD2. The CDR3 runs 20 residues. CDR1 SGHTS and CDR2 YDEGEE come from the germline V gene. V lost 2 bases, J lost 4 bases, and 19 bases stayed unmatched. This chain's CDR3 is CASSLTWYVEVLAGYNEQFF. CDR3 nucleotide sequence: TGTGCCAGCAGCTTAACTTGGTACGTCGAGGTCCTAGCGGGGTACAATGAGCAGTTCTTC.

The chain links TRBV6-6 to TRBJ1-1; the match to TRBD1 covers 7 bases. The CDR3 extends over 14 amino acids. The germline V gene has CDR1 MNHNY and CDR2 SVGAGI (reference sequence). The V gene end was trimmed by 4 bases and the J gene end by 8 bases; junction bases not matched to a gene: 10. Written as DNA, the CDR3 is TGTGCCAGCAGTTTACTACAGGGGTTCGCGGAAGCTTTCTTT. It codes for CASSLLQGFAEAFF.

The genes are TRBV2 and TRBJ2-1; TRBD2 matches at 8 bases. The CDR3 consists of 13 residues. Trimming removed 7 bases from V and 3 bases from J; junction bases left unmatched: 2. Germline V gene sequence: CDR1 SNHLY, CDR2 FYNNEI. CDR3 nucleotide sequence: TGTGCCAGCACAGCGGGGGACTACAATGAGCAGTTCTTC. It is translated as CASTAGDYNEQFF.

The chain is built from TRBV4-1 and TRBJ1-2; no clear D gene. CDR3 size: 16 residues. Per germline, CDR1 MGHRA and CDR2 YSYEKL. V shed 0 bases and J shed 4 bases, with 15 bases lying between them. CDR3 amino acids: CASSQDRGPRRYGYTF. DNA for the CDR3: TGCGCCAGCAGCCAAGACCGTGGACCCCGGCGCTATGGCTACACCTTC.